The clone carrying this TCR beta chain was counted at least ten times. This sample was taken from a study of T cells in Graves' hyperthyroidism and ophthalmopathy. CDR1 and CDR2 from the germline V gene are SQVTM and ANQGSEA. The CDR3 runs 13 residues. Trimming took 6 bases from V and 2 from J, leaving 13 bases between them. TCR beta CDR3 regions were amplified from RNA. The HTBI primer set was used in a first-round RT-PCR of the TCR CDR3. Via MiXCR, TCRdb re-called the multiplex PCR reads, giving one row per CDR3 protein. There are 600,000 to 750,000 distinct CDR3 sequences in the sample; roughly a sixth occur only once, and roughly a sixth lies in the top ten. Hyperthyroidism in the patients, aged 18 to 65, was newly diagnosed and under 2 months in duration.

The sample was blood. The chain combines TRBV29-1 with TRBJ1-1; D may be TRBD1 (6 bases). The receptor comes from a man aged 45-60 years with Graves' hyperthyroidism. Written as DNA, the CDR3 is TGCAGCGTAGCCGGACAGCCAAACACTGAAGCTTTCTTT. It encodes CSVAGQPNTEAFF.